A single sample gave rise to the 8 T cell receptor beta chains below, sequenced in a study of T cells in Graves' hyperthyroidism and ophthalmopathy. The CDR3 regions of TCR beta were amplified from RNA transcripts. HTBI primers drove first-round RT-PCR of the TCR CDR3. TCRdb recomputed calls from the multiplex PCR reads with MiXCR, one row per CDR3 protein. The sample lists around 600,000 distinct CDR3 sequences, 45% occurring once. The specimen sequenced was peripheral blood or thyroid tissue (not recorded which). The receptor set was obtained from an adult man with Graves' disease, either hyperthyroidism or ophthalmopathy (not recorded which).

The sample holds a few counts of this clonotype. This sequence joins TRBV7-8 and TRBJ1-4; no firm D call. This CDR3 has 15 amino acids. Trimming removed 0 bases from V and 8 bases from J, with 13 bases in between. Germline V gives CDR1 SGHVS, CDR2 FQNEAQ. The CDR3 sequence: CASSLALSSGEKLFF. The CDR3 nucleotides are TGTGCCAGCAGCTTAGCGCTAAGTTCGGGGGAAAAACTGTTTTTT.

The V gene is TRBV20-1, the J gene TRBJ2-7; D is undetermined. CDR1 DFQATT and CDR2 SNEGSKA come from the germline V gene (reference sequence). The CDR3 length is 16 residues. Trimming took 0 bases from V and 3 from J, leaving 18 bases between them. The CDR3 DNA reads TGCAGTGCTAGAGATAGGCCAGACCACCCTAACTACGAGCAGTACTTC. It specifies CSARDRPDHPNYEQYF.

A single count supports this clonotype. The gene calls are TRBV6-5 and TRBJ1-2; 8 positions agree with TRBD1. The CDR3 is made up of 14 amino acids. Looked up from germline, CDR1 is MNHEY and CDR2 is SVGAGI. V gave up 5 bases and J gave up 12 bases; unmatched junction bases: 14. CDR3 amino acids: CASSPPDRVRWNTF. In DNA form, the CDR3 reads TGTGCCAGCAGTCCCCCGGACAGGGTGAGATGGAACACCTTC.

This chain connects TRBV11-2 to TRBJ1-2, with D maybe TRBD1 (6 bases). The CDR3 contains 11 residues. Per the germline V gene, CDR1 is SGHAT and CDR2 is FQNNGV. Trimming stripped 5 bases from V and 13 bases from J, with 14 bases between. CDR3 amino acids: CASSRDNEITF. The CDR3 DNA sequence: TGTGCCAGCAGCAGGGACAATGAAATCACCTTC. The variable domain in full, with the rest retrieved from reference TRBV11-2 and TRBJ1-2, is EAGVAQSPRYKIIEKRQSVAFWCNPISGHATLYWYQQILGQGPKLLIQFQNNGVVDDSQLPKDRFSAERLKGVDSTLKIQPAKLEDSAVYLCASSRDNEITFGSGTRLTVV.

This clonotype has at least ten counts. The chain employs TRBV7-9 and TRBJ2-7; possibly TRBD2 for D (6 bases). The germline gives CDR1 SEHNR, CDR2 FQNEAQ (reference sequence). V was trimmed by 3 bases and J by 3 bases, leaving 15 bases between them. The CDR3 has 15 amino acids. CDR3 in DNA: TGTGCCAGCAGCTTGGGACTCCCAAGGGACTACGAGCAGTACTTC. Translating it yields CASSLGLPRDYEQYF.

The sample holds many counts of this clonotype. The V gene is TRBV7-9, the J gene TRBJ1-2; the D is unclear. This CDR3 is built from 13 residues. Trimming removed 2 bases from V and 7 bases from J, with 11 bases in between. The germline V gene has CDR1 SEHNR and CDR2 FQNEAQ (reference sequence). CDR3 sequence reads: CASSLSGEGGYTF. The DNA of the CDR3 is TGTGCCAGCAGCTTAAGCGGTGAAGGTGGCTACACCTTC.

This clonotype was counted only a few times. The chain joins TRBV6-1 to TRBJ1-1; a weak D match, TRBD1 (5 bases). The CDR3 extends over 11 amino acids. Trimming left V 5 bases short and J 10 bases short, with 11 bases between. Germline CDR1 is MNHNS and CDR2 is SASEGT. The CDR3 nucleotides are TGTGCCAGCAGTCCTGACAGAGGAGCTTTCTTT. It encodes CASSPDRGAFF.

This clonotype has ten or more counts. The rearrangement uses TRBV7-9 and TRBJ2-7, with D possibly matching TRBD1 (5 bases). This CDR3 contains 13 residues. The V end lost 0 bases, the J end lost 4 bases, and 7 bases lay between the germline ends. Germline values: CDR1 SEHNR, CDR2 FQNEAQ (reference sequence). CDR3: CASSLAQGYEQYF. The CDR3 nucleotides are TGTGCCAGCAGCTTAGCGCAGGGTTACGAGCAGTACTTC.